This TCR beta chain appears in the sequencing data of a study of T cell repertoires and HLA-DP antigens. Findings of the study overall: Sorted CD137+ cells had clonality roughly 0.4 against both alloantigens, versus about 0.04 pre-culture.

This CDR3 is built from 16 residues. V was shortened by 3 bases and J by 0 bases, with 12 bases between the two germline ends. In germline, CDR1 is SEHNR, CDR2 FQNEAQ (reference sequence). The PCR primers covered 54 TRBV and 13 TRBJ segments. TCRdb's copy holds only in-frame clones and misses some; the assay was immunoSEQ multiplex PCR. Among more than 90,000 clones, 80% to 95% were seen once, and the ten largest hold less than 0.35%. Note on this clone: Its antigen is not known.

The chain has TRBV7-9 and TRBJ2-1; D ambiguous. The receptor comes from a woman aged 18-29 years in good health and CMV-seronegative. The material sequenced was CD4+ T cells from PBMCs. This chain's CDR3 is CASSFVGLSSYNEQFF. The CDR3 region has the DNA TGTGCCAGCAGCTTTGTGGGGTTAAGCTCCTACAATGAGCAGTTCTTC.